This is a list of T cell receptor beta chains from one sample in a study of shared clonotypes between healthy human individuals. TCRdb's table, derived via immunoSEQ multiplex PCR, lists solely in-frame clones and lacks some. The sample shows 2 million to 2.5 million clones, 85% to 95% of them seen only once. The material sequenced was naive CD4+ T cells from PBMCs. These receptors all come from a man in his late teens or twenties in good health. Some clones in this sample may be carry-over from other donors' samples. The CDR3 runs from the conserved cysteine through the conserved F or W. Each record gives: V gene, D gene, J gene, clone size, CDR3 DNA, CDR3 protein. A D gene is named only where the DNA matches it firmly. The size field is filled for only some rows; it gives once, few, many or a size class.

TRBV18	NA	TRBJ2-2	NA	TGTGCCAGCTCTCCACAGCCCGGGGAGCTGTTTTTT	CASSPQPGELFF
TRBV5-4	TRBD2	TRBJ2-5	once	TGTGCCAGCAGCTCCGGGACTAGCGGGAGTCGGGAGACCCAGTACTTC	CASSSGTSGSRETQYF
TRBV9	TRBD2	TRBJ2-3	NA	TGTGCCAGCAGCGAGGATAGCGGGAGGGCCTCGGCGTATTTT	CASSEDSGRASAYF
TRBV28	NA	TRBJ2-7	NA	TGTGCCAGCAGTTCCCAGGACGGATCCTACGAGCAGTACTTC	CASSSQDGSYEQYF
TRBV2	NA	TRBJ2-2	few	TGTGCCAGCAGGGGGGACACCGGGGAGCTGTTTTTT	CASRGDTGELFF
TRBV6-6	NA	TRBJ1-1	once	TGTGCCAGCAGTTCCAACAGGAGGAACACTGAAGCTTTCTTT	CASSSNRRNTEAFF
TRBV18	NA	TRBJ1-5	few	TGTGCCAGTCGGGACGGACTCAATCAGCCCCAGCATTTT	CASRDGLNQPQHF
TRBV19	NA	TRBJ1-3	NA	TGTGCCAGTAGCGACCGGGACTCTGGAAACACCATATATTTT	CASSDRDSGNTIYF
TRBV5-4	NA	TRBJ2-1	NA	TGTGCCAGCAGCTTGGTAGGGGGAGATTACAATGAGCAGTTCTTC	CASSLVGGDYNEQFF
TRBV7-6	NA	TRBJ2-7	NA	TGTGCCAGCAGCCCCGAGGCAGCGTCCTTAGAGCAGTACTTC	CASSPEAASLEQYF
TRBV18	NA	TRBJ2-5	NA	TGTGCCAGCTCACTGGGCAAAGAGACCCAGTACTTC	CASSLGKETQYF
TRBV27	NA	TRBJ1-4	NA	TGTGCCAGCAGTTTTTTAACAGGGAGCTATGAAAAACTGTTTTTT	CASSFLTGSYEKLFF